This TCR beta chain stems from a study of response to subunit inactivated influenza vaccine. Each CDR3 protein is one row after TCRdb ran MiXCR on the RT-PCR reads. The sample carries approximately 170,000 distinct CDR3 sequences, under 15% recorded once. Study outcomes and limitations: Authors suggested that a seasonal influenza vaccination recruits few new T cells each time.

Germline V gives CDR1 SGHVS, CDR2 FNYEAQ. The CDR3 is 17 residues long. Trimming took 5 bases from V and 6 from J; bases not matched to a gene: 13. Regarding this clonotype: Antigen unknown.

The clonotype was recovered from a man between 50 and 59 years old who received an inactivated influenza vaccine. Sequences were derived from CD8+ T cells sorted from PBMCs, sampled roughly 5 days after vaccination. The chain recombines TRBV7-6 with TRBJ2-2, with 9 bases lining up with TRBD2. The CDR3 DNA is TGTGCCAGCAGCCACATCCTCCTAGCGGGAATTCCCGGGGAGCTGTTTTTT. Protein sequence: CASSHILLAGIPGELFF. Drawing the rest from reference TRBV7-6 and TRBJ2-2, the complete variable domain is GAGVSQSPRYKVTKRGQDVALRCDPISGHVSLYWYRQALGQGPEFLTYFNYEAQQDKSGLPNDRFSAERPEGSISTLTIQRTEQRDSAMYRCASSHILLAGIPGELFFGEGSRLTVL.